The rows below give T cell receptor beta chains drawn from one sample of a study of Ad26.COV2.S vaccination and SARS-CoV-2 variants. Repertoires were generated with immunoSEQ multiplex PCR, while TCRdb's copy carries only in-frame clones and drops some. The table shows 150,000 to 200,000 clones, with approximately 90% occurring only once. The source was peripheral blood, collected after recovery from COVID-19. The receptor source for this set is a human donor who had recovered from COVID-19. Both conserved end residues are part of each CDR3. Some rows have no size entry. The others give once, few or many, or a class for an expanded clone.

v_call,j_call,clone_size,cdr3_aa
TRBV5-1,TRBJ2-1,.,CASSLTSRLESFNEQFF
TRBV7-8,TRBJ1-2,.,CASSFEPGMSIYGYTF
TRBV10-2,TRBJ2-6,once,CASSESGTGGWAGANVLTF
TRBV5-1,TRBJ1-5,.,CASSFEGNQPQHF
TRBV4-1,TRBJ2-1,.,CASSQVAGGQSNEQFF
TRBV15,TRBJ2-3,.,CATSRGPLYKRGRTDTQYF
TRBV11-1,TRBJ2-1,once,CASSLSATVGEQFF
TRBV7-8,TRBJ2-1,.,CASTPEGSGVSYNEQFF
TRBV5-6,TRBJ2-2,.,CASTLGLEVGELFF
TRBV5-1,TRBJ1-1,.,CASSRDTLNTEAFF
TRBV5-6,TRBJ1-5,.,CASSLGTSNQPQHF
TRBV4-1,TRBJ2-1,.,CASSQEGTNEQFF
TRBV4-1,TRBJ1-2,.,CASSLNRVGYGYTF
TRBV7-3,TRBJ2-5,.,CASSLMGRETQYF
TRBV12-2,TRBJ2-7,.,CASRLKLREYYEQYF
TRBV6-5,TRBJ1-1,.,CASRASPSTEAFF
TRBV10-1,TRBJ2-1,.,CASGDKGQGAVEQFF
TRBV28,TRBJ2-7,.,CASIGTVSYEQYF
TRBV29-1,TRBJ1-2,.,CSVDPGTGINYGYTF
TRBV19,TRBJ2-1,.,CASSMGLEQFF
TRBV6-5,TRBJ1-6,.,CASSLRVGSSNSPLHF
TRBV6-1,TRBJ1-1,few,CASSEAGGQGTEAFF
TRBV19,TRBJ1-5,.,CASSVTEGSNQPQHF